This TCR beta chain was retrieved from a study of OX40 agonist ivuxolimab in advanced cancers. The wider study: Patients in dose escalation had liver, melanoma, kidney or head and neck cancers. Treatment received earlier with anti-PD-1, anti-PD-L1 or anti-CTLA-4 agents was allowed, and 40% had some.

Here immunoSEQ multiplex PCR was the method, and the copy in TCRdb shows in-frame clones only, minus some. The sample yields 20,000 or so clones, about 70% seen once. Prior autoimmune disease or systemic immunosuppression barred patients. Regarding this clone: Its target is not known.

V lost 0 bases to trimming and J lost 4 bases; unmatched junction nucleotides: 5. Germline V gives CDR1 ENHRY, CDR2 SYGVKD. CDR3 length equals 17 residues. General study results and limits: Expanded clones tended on average to be more numerous among CD8+ T cells than CD4+.

Sequenced material: CD4+ or CD8+ T cells sorted from blood, taken in a trial of the OX40 agonist ivuxolimab. The clonotype originates from an adult with an advanced solid tumor such as melanoma, head and neck, liver or kidney cancer. The chain joins TRBV10-3 to TRBJ2-3, with 12 bases fitting TRBD2. The CDR3 is CAISESLAGGFSDTQYF. Written as DNA, the CDR3 is TGTGCCATCAGTGAGTCACTAGCGGGAGGATTTTCAGATACGCAGTATTTT.